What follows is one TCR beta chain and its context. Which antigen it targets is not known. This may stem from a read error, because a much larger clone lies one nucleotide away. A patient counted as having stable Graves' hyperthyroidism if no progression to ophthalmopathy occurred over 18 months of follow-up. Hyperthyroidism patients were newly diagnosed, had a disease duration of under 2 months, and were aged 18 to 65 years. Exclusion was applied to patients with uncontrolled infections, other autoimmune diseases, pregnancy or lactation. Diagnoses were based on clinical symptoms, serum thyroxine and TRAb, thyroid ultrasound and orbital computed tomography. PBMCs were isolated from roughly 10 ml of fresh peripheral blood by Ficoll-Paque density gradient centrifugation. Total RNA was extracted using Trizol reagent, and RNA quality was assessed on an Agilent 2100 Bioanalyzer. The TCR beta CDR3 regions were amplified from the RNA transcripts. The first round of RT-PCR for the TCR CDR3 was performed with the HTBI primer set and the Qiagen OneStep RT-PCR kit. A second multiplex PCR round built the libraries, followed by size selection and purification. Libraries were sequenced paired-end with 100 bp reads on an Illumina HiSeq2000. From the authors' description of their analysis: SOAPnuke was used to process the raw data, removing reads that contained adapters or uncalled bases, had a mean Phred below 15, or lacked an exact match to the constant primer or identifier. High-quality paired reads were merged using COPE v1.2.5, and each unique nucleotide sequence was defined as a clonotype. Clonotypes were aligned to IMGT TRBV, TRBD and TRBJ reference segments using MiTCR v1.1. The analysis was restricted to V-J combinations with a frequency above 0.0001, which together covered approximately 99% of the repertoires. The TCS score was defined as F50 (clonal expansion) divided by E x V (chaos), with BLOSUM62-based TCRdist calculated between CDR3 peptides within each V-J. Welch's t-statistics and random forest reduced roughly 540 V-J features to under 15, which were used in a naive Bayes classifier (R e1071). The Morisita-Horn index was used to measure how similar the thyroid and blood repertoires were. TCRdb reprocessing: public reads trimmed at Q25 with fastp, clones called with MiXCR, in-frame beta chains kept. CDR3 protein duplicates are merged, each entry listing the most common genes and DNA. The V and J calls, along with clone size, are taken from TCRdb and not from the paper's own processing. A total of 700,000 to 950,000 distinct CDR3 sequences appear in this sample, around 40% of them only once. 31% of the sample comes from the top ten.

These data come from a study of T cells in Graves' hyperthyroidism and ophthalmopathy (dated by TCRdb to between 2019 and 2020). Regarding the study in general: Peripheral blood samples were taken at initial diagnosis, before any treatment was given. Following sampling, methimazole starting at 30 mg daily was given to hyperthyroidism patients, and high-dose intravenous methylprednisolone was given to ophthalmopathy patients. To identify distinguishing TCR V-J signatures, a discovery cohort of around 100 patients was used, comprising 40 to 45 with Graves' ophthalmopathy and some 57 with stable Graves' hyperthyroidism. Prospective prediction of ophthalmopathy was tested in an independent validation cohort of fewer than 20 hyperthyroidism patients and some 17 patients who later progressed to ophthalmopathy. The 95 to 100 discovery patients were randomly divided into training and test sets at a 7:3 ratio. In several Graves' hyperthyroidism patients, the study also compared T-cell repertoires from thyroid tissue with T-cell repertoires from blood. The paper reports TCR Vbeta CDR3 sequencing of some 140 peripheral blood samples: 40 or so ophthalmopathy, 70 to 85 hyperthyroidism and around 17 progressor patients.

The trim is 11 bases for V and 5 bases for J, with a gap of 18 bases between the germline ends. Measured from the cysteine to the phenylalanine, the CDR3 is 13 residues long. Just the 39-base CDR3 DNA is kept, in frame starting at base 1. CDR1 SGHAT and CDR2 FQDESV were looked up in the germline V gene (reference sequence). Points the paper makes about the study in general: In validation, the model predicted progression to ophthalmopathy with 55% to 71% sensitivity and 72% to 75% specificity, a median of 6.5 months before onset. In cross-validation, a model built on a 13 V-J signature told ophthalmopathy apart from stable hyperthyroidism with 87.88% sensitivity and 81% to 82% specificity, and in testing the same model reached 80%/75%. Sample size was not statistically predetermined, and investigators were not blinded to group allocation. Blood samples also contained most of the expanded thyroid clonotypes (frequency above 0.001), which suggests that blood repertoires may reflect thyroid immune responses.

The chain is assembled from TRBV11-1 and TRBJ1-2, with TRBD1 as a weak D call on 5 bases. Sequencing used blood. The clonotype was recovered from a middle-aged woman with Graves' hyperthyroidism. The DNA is TGTGCCTGCCCGCGGGACGGGGCATATGGCTACACCTTC. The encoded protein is CACPRDGAYGYTF. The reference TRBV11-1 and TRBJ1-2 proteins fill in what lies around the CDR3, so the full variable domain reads EAEVAQSPRYKITEKSQAVAFWCDPISGHATLYWYRQILGQGPELLVQFQDESVVDDSQLPKDRFSAERLKGVDSTLKIQPAELGDSAMYLCACPRDGAYGYTFGSGTRLTVV.